This TCR beta chain was found in a study of cytomegalovirus exposure and HLA in healthy donors (dated by TCRdb to 2016 to 2017). Regarding the study in general: According to an earlier analysis of a few hundred of the donors, some 180 million T cells yielded 117 million unique TCR beta sequences and around 280 Gb of sequence data. An early release covering some 640 HLA-typed donors comprised about 300 gigabases of sequencing data and around 80 million unique TCR sequences. The genetic ancestry cluster associated with self-reported Caucasian donors included around four fifths of the 398 genotyped donors. The study aimed to test whether signatures of past pathogen exposure could be identified by cataloging public T cell receptors. The T cell repertoires of some 700 subjects were profiled by immunosequencing and related to cytomegalovirus serostatus. In addition to the first cohort of 666 subjects, a separate validation cohort of approximately 120 different subjects was used. To predict cytomegalovirus infection status, the study combined high-throughput TCR immunosequencing, statistical association of individual TCRs with disease status, and machine learning. In a later analysis, previously published TCR beta repertoires from 670 or so donors were re-analyzed and high-resolution HLA genotyping was added so that TCR occurrence patterns could be studied. The later analysis used no new phenotypic data to find candidate immune exposures, relying instead on TCR beta sequences and their occurrence across donors. To decide whether each TCR beta V gene segment behaved as functional or pseudogenic, an earlier analysis of approximately 590 of the donors relied on high-throughput TCR beta sequencing. Donor age, sex, ethnicity and CMV serostatus were compiled alongside the repertoire data. A later genetic analysis took genome-wide SNP genotypes for about 55% of the 666 donors and used that subset as a discovery cohort. Every discovery cohort repertoire had been produced on one sequencing platform. Both class I and class II loci were covered by HLA typing, at four-digit resolution. The number of typed donors differed by locus: roughly 620-630 for A, B, C, DRB1 and DQB1; 500 to 550 for DQA1; around 580 for DPA1; and 450 to 480 for DPB1. A handful of DR-DQ haplotypes were treated as single units for association and clustering because of strong linkage in the cohort. On average, about 200,000 unique TCR beta nucleotide sequences were sequenced per donor among more than 350 genotyped donors of the cohort, with 15% to 20% of those sequences being non-productive. Results and caveats for the whole study, not just this receptor: A few of the identified cytomegalovirus-associated TCR beta chains were confirmed in vitro to be specific for cytomegalovirus antigens. While some public TCRs were present in many individuals, most TCR sequences turned up only very rarely across donors. In a later analysis, 16,951 TCR beta sequences were associated with specific HLA alleles at a false discovery rate of 0.05. Compared with the approximately 670-donor mean, donors in an Asian-associated ancestry cluster had fewer N-insertions in productive TCRs, according to a later genetic analysis. In a later analysis, HLA-associated TCR beta chains were found to be more clonally expanded and to have lower generation probabilities than equally common non-associated chains. Because some donors lacked HLA typing at each locus, the association tests relied only on the typed subset. Correlated functional status among segregating V segments might be attributable to linkage disequilibrium, but an unknown experimental factor could not be ruled out. The classifier was reported to diagnose cytomegalovirus status with high specificity and sensitivity in both the original cohort and the validation cohort. An earlier analysis of approximately 600 of the donors showed that most TCR beta V segments appeared in productive rearrangements either about 90% or about 30% of the time, which broadly matched IMGT annotations. A total of around 150 TCR beta chains were listed by the study as associated with cytomegalovirus. Sequencing depth was assumed to be roughly uniform across donors in the presence/absence analyses, though that assumption may not hold. This cohort had only TCR beta chains sequenced, and the lack of alpha or paired-chain data limited which features could be detected. According to a later analysis, parvovirus B19, influenza, CMV and Epstein-Barr virus appeared linked to several top co-occurrence clusters. When HLA alleles, especially DR and DQ, strongly co-occurred, attributing TCR associations to individual alleles was difficult. An association between a missense DCLRE1C variant and V-gene and J-gene trimming of TCR beta chains was found in a later genetic analysis and replicated in an independent cohort. Some IMGT-functional V segments, including TRBV6-2 and TRBV6-3, could not be told apart with the 87-base-pair reads, so those segments were excluded. A further reported finding was that TCR beta sequences accurately predicted the HLA-A and HLA-B alleles for most subjects in the first cohort. Because counts were too low, seventeen rarely observed V segments, including chromosome 9 orphons, were excluded from the earlier analysis of roughly 580 of the donors. A later analysis found that TCR association rates varied across HLA loci, with DRB1 alleles showing the most associated TCRs and HLA-C alleles the fewest. According to the authors, the approach could potentially be generalized to other disease states and immunological phenotypes. CMV serostatus was the only immune exposure information available for the cohort. Most CMV-associated TCR beta chains appeared to be HLA-restricted in a later analysis, and the HLA associations seemed to be driven largely by CMV exposure. A cluster of highly shared sequence variants was judged likely to represent a technical artifact of the sequencing pipeline.

The germline V gene specifies SGHRS as CDR1 and YFSETQ as CDR2. The CDR3 holds 13 amino acids from the cysteine to the phenylalanine. Just the 39-base CDR3 DNA is kept, in frame starting at base 1. The V and J ends are trimmed by 7 bases and 4 bases, leaving 15 bases between them. For this clone: The antigen it recognizes is unknown. No base-level quality is on record; no much larger clone is a single base apart.

Libraries were made using the immunoSEQ multiplex PCR assay. A mixture of 60 forward primers for TCR Vbeta segments and 13 reverse primers for TCR Jbeta segments was used in the multiplex PCR. A multiplex PCR assay on genomic DNA amplified the CDR3 region of rearranged TCR beta genes. Amplified TCR beta libraries were sequenced as 87-base-pair reads on the Illumina HiSeq System. The original methods were these. A later analysis counted around 72 million unique TCR beta chains across the 650 to 700 repertoires, and 9 million to 14 million of these chains were shared by at least two donors. Raw reads were error-corrected and collapsed into unique sequences with a nearest-neighbor algorithm that merged closely related sequences to remove PCR and sequencing errors. V, D and J gene segments were assigned by aligning CDR3 sequences to IMGT reference sequences. For a sequence to be retained, a match of at least six nucleotides was required to both a V gene segment and a J gene segment. Rearrangements were classified as productive when the CDR3 lacked stop codons and remained in frame with V and J, and all other rearrangements were classified as non-productive. CDR3 was defined by IMGT convention, running from the second conserved V-encoded cysteine to the conserved J-encoded phenylalanine. The earlier analysis of fewer than 700 of the donors excluded sequences that lacked an unambiguous match to a single V gene segment. An earlier analysis of 587 of the donors classified V segments as functional when productive rearrangements were above 56.7% and as segregating when the standard deviation between donors was above 5%. To diagnose cytomegalovirus status from the catalog of TCR beta chain sequences, a statistical classification framework was built. V and J gene assignment, in a later analysis, came from comparing TCR nucleotide sequences with IMGT/GENE-DB human TR gene sequences. The TCRdist pipeline was used in a later analysis to assign CDR3 sequences and most-parsimonious VDJ recombination scenarios. In a later analysis, each TCR beta chain was defined by its CDR3 amino acid sequence together with its V-gene family, and reads without a unique V-gene family were excluded. A later analysis removed 600 or so highly shared, low-generation-probability nucleotide sequences to deal with suspected cross-contamination and a sequencing artifact. A later analysis calculated a clonal expansion index for each public chain from normalized within-repertoire ranks of inferred template counts. In a later analysis, generation probabilities were computed with a VDJ recombination model fitted to out-of-frame rearrangements, and the resulting probabilities were checked against IGoR. Hypergeometric tests were used in a later analysis to score TCR-TCR, TCR-HLA and TCR-CMV co-occurrence, with a repertoire-size bias correction applied to the TCR pairs. To estimate false discovery rates, a later analysis permuted the HLA or CMV assignments 20 times. In a later analysis, co-occurring TCRs were grouped with DBSCAN, and TCRdist sequence similarity was added when clustering was performed within HLA-allele-positive subsets. Co-occurrence clustering excluded repertoires with fewer than 30,000 or more than 120,000 public chains, plus five with anomalous nucleotide sharing. The table was pulled from immuneACCESS by TCRdb, which kept in-frame rearrangements only. Such tables lose some clones; where checked, under half of the loss comes from unresolved V genes, and the rest has no known cause. V, J and clone size are those of that table, while D and trimming were read from the DNA. The sample yields 200,000 or so clones; about four fifths were counted once. The ten top clones hold 4.5% to 7.5% of the sample.

The cohort was made up of under 800 healthy bone marrow donors. All cohort members were sampled while nominally healthy, although unrecorded immune exposures were likely present. The donor was CMV seropositive and belonged to the group of 250 to 300 seropositive cohort members. Each donor provided a peripheral blood sample, and peripheral blood mononuclear cells were used for TCR beta sequencing. Genomic DNA was extracted from the blood cell samples with the Qiagen DNeasy Blood Extraction Kit. This receptor was obtained from a woman under 40 in good health and CMV-seropositive. Sequencing was carried out using PBMCs. The rearrangement joined TRBV5-1 to TRBJ2-7; the D gene cannot be resolved reliably. DNA sequence: TGCGCCAGCGAAACGGAGAGCCAGTACGAGCAGTACTTC. The resulting protein is CASETESQYEQYF.